The subject of this entry is one T cell receptor (beta chain). The junction shows a germline mismatch at one end, possibly a read error. This sample was included in a study of CD8 T cells in Susac syndrome. The germline V gene has CDR1 ENHRY and CDR2 SYGVKD. The CDR3 is made up of 15 amino acids. It was with random hexamers that roughly 0.45 to 1 ug RNA was reverse transcribed. TCRdb re-called the immunoSEQ multiplex PCR reads with MiXCR, one entry per CDR3 protein. Of roughly 330,000 distinct CDR3 sequences listed, about 91% are singletons. The chain combines TRBV10-3 with TRBJ2-4, with 11 bases that match TRBD2. This clonotype was obtained from a human donor with multiple sclerosis. Sample: CD4+ T cells from PBMCs. CDR3 protein: CAISESGLAGGPDYF. The CDR3 DNA reads as TGTGCCATCAGTGAGTCAGGGCTAGCGGGGGGTCCGGATTATTTC.